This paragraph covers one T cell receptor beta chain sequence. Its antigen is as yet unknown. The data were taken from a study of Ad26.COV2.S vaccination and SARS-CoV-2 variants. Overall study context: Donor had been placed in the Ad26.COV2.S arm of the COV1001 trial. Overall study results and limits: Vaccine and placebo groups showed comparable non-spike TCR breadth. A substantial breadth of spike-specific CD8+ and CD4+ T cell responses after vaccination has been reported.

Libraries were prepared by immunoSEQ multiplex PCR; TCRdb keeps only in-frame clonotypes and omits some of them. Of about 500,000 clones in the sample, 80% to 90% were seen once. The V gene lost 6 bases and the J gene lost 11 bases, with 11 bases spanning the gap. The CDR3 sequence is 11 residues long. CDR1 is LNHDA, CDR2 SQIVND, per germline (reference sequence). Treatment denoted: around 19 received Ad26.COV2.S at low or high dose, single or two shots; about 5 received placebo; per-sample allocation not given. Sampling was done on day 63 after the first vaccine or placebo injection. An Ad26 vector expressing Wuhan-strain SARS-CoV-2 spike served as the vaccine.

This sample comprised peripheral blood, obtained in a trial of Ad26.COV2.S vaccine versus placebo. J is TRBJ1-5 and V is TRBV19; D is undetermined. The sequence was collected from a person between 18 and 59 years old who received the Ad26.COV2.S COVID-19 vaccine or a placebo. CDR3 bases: TGTGCCAGTAGCCGCGGGAAGGCCCAGCATTTT. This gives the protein CASSRGKAQHF.